One sample yielded the 20 T cell receptor beta chains listed below, sequenced in a study of T cell clonality in common variable immunodeficiency. Clones were read by immunoSEQ multiplex PCR, and TCRdb kept only the in-frame ones, dropping some. The table lists about 35,000 clones, with no singletons. The sequencing sample was made of peripheral blood mononuclear cells. The source of these receptors is a person between 18 and 75 years old in good health.

This clone was picked up many times. Read coverage stops 3 residues before the CDR3 terminus; the germline J gene supplies the remainder. V and J are TRBV20-1 and TRBJ2-7; D is ambiguous. This CDR3 has 10 amino acids. With 6 bases removed from V and 5 bases from J, the gap between germline ends came to 8 bases. CDR1 is DFQATT, CDR2 SNEGSKA, per germline (reference sequence). Incomplete CDR3 DNA: TGCAGTGCCATCAACAACGAG. Its translation: CSAINNE. From start to end, the CDR3 is CSAINNEQYF.

This clone came up many times. The read halts 3 residues ahead of the CDR3 end, with the missing end drawn from the germline J gene. This chain connects TRBV14 to TRBJ1-3, with a tentative D call TRBD1 (6 bases). V was clipped by 4 bases and J by 3 bases, with 16 bases between them. The CDR3 runs to 16 residues. Looked up from germline, CDR1 is SGHDN and CDR2 is FVKESK. CDR3 bases read: TGTGCCAGCAGCCCCGGGGGGGGGCGAGGTGGAAACACC. It is translated as CASSPGGGRGGNT. The whole CDR3 region reads CASSPGGGRGGNTIYF.

This clone was counted ten times or more. Sequencing ends 3 residues short of the CDR3 end; the germline J gene provides the rest. V usage is TRBV6-4 and J usage is TRBJ2-3; TRBD2 matches 8 bases. CDR3 size: 18 residues. The V and J ends lost 2 bases and 2 bases, in that order; junction bases with no gene match: 12. Germline values: CDR1 MRHNA, CDR2 SNTAGT. The CDR3 here is CASSDEWETSGNTDTQYF. The sequenced CDR3 bases are TGTGCCAGCAGTGACGAATGGGAAACTAGCGGCAACACAGATACG.

A note on this clone: The read halts 3 residues ahead of the CDR3 end, with the missing end drawn from the germline J gene. V usage is TRBV6-2 or TRBV6-3 and J usage is TRBJ1-2, with D possibly matching TRBD1 (5 bases). Germline CDR1 and CDR2: MNHEY and SVGEGT. The CDR3 runs 14 residues. CDR3 region: CASSYSAGPNDYTF. The part of the CDR3 DNA that was read is TGTGCCAGCAGTTACTCAGCGGGACCCAATGAC.

This clone was seen many times. The read ends 3 residues before the CDR3 terminus; that terminus is restored from the germline J gene. The chain combines TRBV13 with TRBJ2-7, with TRBD2 as a possible D gene (6 bases). Trimming removed 0 bases from V and 5 bases from J, with 8 bases in between. The germline gives CDR1 PRHDT, CDR2 FYEKMQ (reference sequence). CDR3 length: 13 residues. The sequenced part of the CDR3 DNA is TGTGCCAGCAGCTTAGGGCGGGGCGACGAG. Its translation is CASSLGRGDE. The whole CDR3 is CASSLGRGDEQYF.

Points on this clone: With the read ending 3 residues before the CDR3 end, the germline J gene is used to fill in that end. This sequence joins TRBV19 and TRBJ2-1; 7 bases fit TRBD1. The CDR3 has 16 amino acids. Germline CDR1 reads LNHDA; CDR2 reads SQIVND (reference sequence). With 4 bases clipped from V and 1 base from J, the junction kept 7 bases outside the gene matches. CDR3 amino acids: CASSTLQGISYNEQFF. CDR3 DNA (partial): TGTGCCAGTAGTACCCTACAGGGGATTTCCTACAATGAG.

This clone was detected ten times or more. The read terminates 3 residues before the CDR3 end, so the remaining end is supplied by the germline J gene. V gene TRBV7-9 combines with J gene TRBJ1-1; D unresolved. The V gene's germline CDR1 is SEHNR and CDR2 FQNEAQ (reference sequence). CDR3 length: 13 residues. V gave up 7 bases and J gave up 0 bases, with 9 bases separating them. The CDR3 region is CASKGPMNTEAFF. The sequenced part of the CDR3 DNA is TGTGCCAGCAAAGGGCCTATGAACACTGAA.

There are many counts of this clone. The read stops 3 residues short of the end of the CDR3; the missing end is completed from the germline J gene. This rearrangement joins TRBV10-3 to TRBJ2-7; perhaps TRBD1 as D (6 bases). CDR1 is ENHRY, CDR2 SYGVKD, per germline. This CDR3 contains 12 residues. Trimming took 3 bases from V and 3 from J, leaving 6 bases between them. Here the CDR3 reads CAISEGGYEQYF. The covered CDR3 bases are TGTGCCATCAGTGAAGGGGGCTACGAG.

This clone was seen many times. The sequenced fragment ends 3 residues before the CDR3 boundary, so the rest is inferred from the germline J gene. J is TRBJ2-1 and V is TRBV18; 12 nucleotides agree with TRBD2. Germline CDR1 reads KGHSH; CDR2 reads LQKENI. With 0 bases clipped from V and 2 bases from J, the junction kept 2 bases outside the gene matches. The CDR3 length is 17 residues. CDR3 protein: CASSPPGLAGTYNEQFF. The sequenced part of the CDR3 DNA is TGTGCCAGCTCACCACCGGGACTAGCGGGTACCTACAATGAG.

This clone has at least ten counts. The CDR3 end lies 3 residues beyond the end of the read and is filled in from the germline J gene. The rearrangement joins TRBV5-1 to TRBJ2-2; D perhaps matches TRBD1 (5 bases). Germline V gene sequence: CDR1 SGHRS, CDR2 YFSETQ. The CDR3 is made up of 12 amino acids. Trimming pared 5 bases from V and 3 bases from J, leaving 5 bases between. Partial CDR3 DNA: TGCGCCAGCAGAGGGGACACCGGGGAG. It is translated as CASRGDTGE. The full CDR3 protein reads CASRGDTGELFF.

This clone was recorded at least ten times. The read finishes 3 residues shy of the CDR3 end, and the germline J gene is used to complete it. This chain connects TRBV20-1 to TRBJ2-2, with a possible D match to TRBD2 (6 bases). Per the germline V gene, CDR1 is DFQATT and CDR2 is SNEGSKA (reference sequence). This CDR3 spans 16 amino acids. The germline V and J ends were trimmed by 0 bases and 0 bases, with 11 bases remaining between them. The sequenced CDR3 bases are TGCAGTGCTAGAGACTGGGGCGGGGCGAACACCGGGGAG. It specifies CSARDWGGANTGE. The whole CDR3 reads CSARDWGGANTGELFF.

This clone showed up many times. The read terminates 3 residues before the CDR3 end, so the remaining end is supplied by the germline J gene. The chain recombines TRBV5-1 with TRBJ2-5, with 8 bases that match TRBD2. CDR1 is SGHRS, CDR2 YFSETQ, per germline. V trimming: 4 bases; J trimming: 4 bases; junction bases outside the gene matches: 12. This CDR3 is 16 amino acids long. CDR3 bases read: TGCGCCAGCAGCCGGACTAGCTCGTCATTTTTAGAGACC. Translation: CASSRTSSSFLET. The whole CDR3 sequence reads CASSRTSSSFLETQYF.

This clone has ten or more counts. Sequencing ends 3 residues short of the CDR3 end; the germline J gene provides the rest. The chain is built from TRBV19 and TRBJ2-1; maybe TRBD2 (6 bases). With 4 bases removed from V and 5 bases from J, the gap between germline ends came to 15 bases. There are 15 residues in the CDR3. Germline V gene lookup returns CDR1 LNHDA and CDR2 SQIVND (reference sequence). The CDR3 protein is CASSTGLTLNNEQFF. The sequenced CDR3 bases are TGTGCCAGTAGTACGGGACTCACATTGAACAATGAG.

This clone was seen repeatedly, ten times or more. The read is 3 residues too short to cover the CDR3 end, so that end is filled in from the germline J gene. The V call is TRBV6-1, the J call TRBJ2-1, with a tentative D call TRBD1 (5 bases). CDR3 length equals 17 residues. Germline V gene sequence: CDR1 MNHNS, CDR2 SASEGT. V was pared by 0 bases and J by 4 bases, with 16 bases between. The DNA read from the CDR3 is TGTGCCAGCAGTGAAGCGTGGCGCAGGGCGCTATACAATGAG. Residues: CASSEAWRRALYNE. The entire CDR3 reads CASSEAWRRALYNEQFF.

This clone has just a few counts. From the germline J gene comes the end of the CDR3, since the read stops 3 residues before it. Other nucleotide sequences from this sample produce the same CDR3. This chain connects TRBV19 to TRBJ1-3, with D uncertain. The CDR3 sequence is 14 residues long. V was shortened by 7 bases and J by 4 bases, with 14 bases between the two germline ends. Germline V gene data show CDR1 as LNHDA and CDR2 as SQIVND (reference sequence). CDR3 DNA, as far as it was read: TGTGCCAGTACCGACCCGCGGGTAGGAAACACC. Its protein is CASTDPRVGNT. The complete CDR3 reads CASTDPRVGNTIYF. The full variable domain, with the rest looked up from reference TRBV19 and TRBJ1-3, is DGGITQSPKYLFRKEGQNVTLSCEQNLNHDAMYWYRQDPGQGLRLIYYSQIVNDFQKGDIAEGYSVSREKKESFPLTVTSAQKNPTAFYLCASTDPRVGNTIYFGEGSWLTVV.

At least ten counts were recorded for this clone. The missing CDR3 end, 3 residues past where the read stops, is filled in from the germline J gene. The J gene is TRBJ1-4, the V gene TRBV20-1, with D unresolved. The CDR3 has 16 residues. V lost 6 bases, J lost 8 bases, and 25 bases lay in between. Germline V lookup: CDR1 DFQATT, CDR2 SNEGSKA (reference sequence). CDR3 sequence: CSAKRGLGRLQEKLFF. CDR3 DNA (partial): TGCAGTGCGAAGAGAGGACTAGGACGACTTCAAGAAAAA.

This clone was counted at least ten times. The read halts 3 residues ahead of the CDR3 end, with the missing end drawn from the germline J gene. The J gene is TRBJ2-1, the V gene TRBV5-1; D perhaps matches TRBD1 (6 bases). The CDR3 contains 19 residues. Trimming left V 4 bases short and J 0 bases short, with 23 bases between. Germline V CDR1 and CDR2: SGHRS, YFSETQ. CDR3 sequence: CASSPRRGRSSSSYNEQFF. Partial CDR3 DNA: TGCGCCAGCAGCCCTCGCAGGGGCCGGTCCTCTAGCTCCTACAATGAG.

This clone was counted ten times or more. The CDR3 end lies 3 residues beyond the end of the read and is filled in from the germline J gene. The V gene is TRBV11-2, the J gene TRBJ1-2; TRBD1 agrees at 8 bases. This CDR3 contains 13 residues. Germline V gene sequence: CDR1 SGHAT, CDR2 FQNNGV. The CDR3: CASSLDDRTGYTF. Incomplete CDR3 DNA: TGTGCCAGCAGCTTAGACGACAGGACAGGG.

Ten or more counts support this clone. The CDR3 end is not reached by the read, which stops 3 residues before it; the germline J gene fills it in. This rearrangement joins TRBV7-6 to TRBJ2-7; TRBD2 agrees at 13 bases. There are 15 residues in the CDR3. The germline CDR1 and CDR2 sequences are SGHVS and FNYEAQ. J lost 6 bases, V lost 5 bases, and 7 bases had no gene match. CDR3 DNA, as far as it was read: TGTGCCAGCAGCCCCCGGACTAGCGGGAGAGGCGAG. This codes for CASSPRTSGRGE. The full CDR3 reads CASSPRTSGRGEQYF.

This clone was picked up many times. CDR3 bases read: TGCGCCAGCAGCTTGGGGGACATCACAGATACG. Translation gives CASSLGDITDT. The full-length CDR3 reads as CASSLGDITDTQYF. The chain couples TRBV5-1 to TRBJ2-3; D perhaps matches TRBD1 (6 bases). The DNA ends 3 residues before the CDR3 does, and the rest of the CDR3 is filled in from the germline J gene. The CDR3 has 14 amino acids. Germline V gene sequence: CDR1 SGHRS, CDR2 YFSETQ. V dropped 0 bases and J dropped 2 bases, with 7 bases sitting between them. Full variable domain (outside the CDR3, taken from reference TRBV5-1 and TRBJ2-3): KAGVTQTPRYLIKTRGQQVTLSCSPISGHRSVSWYQQTPGQGLQFLFEYFSETQRNKGNFPGRFSGRQFSNSRSEMNVSTLELGDSALYLCASSLGDITDTQYFGPGTRLTVL.